Detailed here is one T cell receptor (beta chain). Generated by immunoSEQ multiplex PCR, the TCRdb table keeps only in-frame clones and is missing some. The sample yields about 110,000 clones, 70% to 90% seen once. The CDR3 runs to 15 residues. V lost 2 bases, J lost 2 bases, and 12 bases lay in between. CDR1 SGHNT and CDR2 YENEEA come from the germline V gene. The data derive from a study of control samples from healthy donors and cancer patients. The sequence derives from a woman aged 55-69 years with lung cancer. Material: PBMCs. V usage is TRBV11-3 and J usage is TRBJ1-1; possibly TRBD1 for D (5 bases). In DNA, the CDR3 is TGTGCCAGCAGCTTATGGCAGGGTGGAAACACTGAAGCTTTCTTT. It translates to CASSLWQGGNTEAFF.